This TCR beta chain was sequenced for a study of cytomegalovirus exposure and HLA in healthy donors. On this clone: What it binds is not known.

Points from the study as a whole: Association of 17,000 or so TCR beta sequences with HLA alleles was found at 0.05 false discovery rate in a later analysis. Researchers counted roughly 160 TCR beta chains as cytomegalovirus-associated.

This CDR3 region has 15 residues. Germline-derived CDR1 and CDR2 are MDHEN and SYDVKM. This PCR relied on a set of 60 Vbeta primers and 13 Jbeta primers. Repertoires were generated with immunoSEQ multiplex PCR, while TCRdb's copy carries only in-frame clones and drops some. The table shows roughly 190,000 clones, with roughly 81% occurring only once. The sample consisted of PBMCs. The receptor was isolated from a woman aged 25 to 39 in good health and CMV-seropositive. This chain links TRBV28 with TRBJ2-1; 12 nucleotides line up with TRBD2. Here the CDR3 reads CAWSSGRGSYNEQFF. The CDR3 nucleotides read TGTGCTTGGTCTAGCGGGAGGGGCTCCTACAATGAGCAGTTCTTC.